The 20 T cell receptor beta chains presented below share a single source sample, sequenced in a study of Ad26.COV2.S vaccination and SARS-CoV-2 variants. Assay used: immunoSEQ multiplex PCR; TCRdb lists only in-frame clones, some missing. The sample lists about 180,000 clones, roughly 85% occurring once. The sequencing here drew on peripheral blood, taken after recovery from COVID-19. Source of these receptors: a human donor who had recovered from COVID-19.

The chain uses TRBV29-1 and TRBJ2-7; possible D gene TRBD1, 5 bases. Germline assignment: CDR1 SQVTM and CDR2 ANQGSEA. The CDR3 has 15 amino acids. The V end was cut by 0 bases, the J end by 2 bases, with 14 bases between. CDR3 in DNA: TGCAGCGTTGAAGATCCCAAGGCAGGGCCCTACGAGCAGTACTTC. The encoded protein is CSVEDPKAGPYEQYF.

This rearrangement joins TRBV5-6 to TRBJ2-1; D unresolved. Germline-derived CDR1 and CDR2 are SGHDT and YYEEEE. The germline V and J ends were trimmed by 3 bases and 3 bases, with 4 bases remaining between them. The CDR3 has 12 residues. The CDR3 nucleotides read TGTGCCAGCAGCTGGGACTACAATGAGCAGTTCTTC. Translating it yields CASSWDYNEQFF.

V is TRBV12-3 or TRBV12-4 and J is TRBJ1-5; no clear D gene. Deletions cut 11 bases from V and 7 bases from J, with 18 bases between. The CDR3 extends over 13 amino acids. The CDR3 spells CACQTDGSQPQHF. The CDR3 DNA sequence: TGTGCCTGTCAGACCGACGGGAGCCAGCCCCAGCATTTT.

The chain couples TRBV18 to TRBJ1-1; D is uncertain. The germline CDR1 and CDR2 sequences are KGHSH and LQKENI. Trimming shortened V by 2 bases and J by 0 bases, and 7 bases separated the two germline ends. This CDR3 is 14 amino acids long. CDR3 coding DNA: TGTGCCAGCTCACCAGGGGTGATGAACACTGAAGCTTTCTTT. The encoded protein is CASSPGVMNTEAFF.

The rearrangement uses TRBV6-1 and TRBJ2-5; TRBD2 matches at 10 bases. The CDR3 sequence is 16 residues long. Germline assignment: CDR1 MNHNS and CDR2 SASEGT. Trimming took 2 bases from V and 3 from J; bases not matched to a gene: 6. The CDR3 bases are TGTGCCAGCAGTGAAAGAGCGGGAGGGCTGAAAGAGACCCAGTACTTC. Its translation is CASSERAGGLKETQYF.

J is TRBJ1-2 and V is TRBV7-8, with D uncertain. The CDR3 contains 14 residues. V dropped 1 base and J dropped 3 bases, with 9 bases sitting between them. Looked up from germline, CDR1 is SGHVS and CDR2 is FQNEAQ. DNA of the CDR3: TGTGCCAGCAGCTTAGACACGGCGGACTATGGCTACACCTTC. Its translation: CASSLDTADYGYTF. The full variable domain, rest sourced from reference TRBV7-8 and TRBJ1-2, is GAGVSQSPRYKVAKRGQDVALRCDPISGHVSLFWYQQALGQGPEFLTYFQNEAQLDKSGLPSDRFFAERPEGSVSTLKIQRTQQEDSAVYLCASSLDTADYGYTFGSGTRLTVV.

This sequence joins TRBV4-2 and TRBJ1-1, with D tentatively TRBD1 (5 bases). The germline V and J ends were trimmed by 4 bases and 1 base, with 10 bases remaining between them. CDR1 is LGHNA and CDR2 is YNFKEQ in the germline V gene. The CDR3 is made up of 14 amino acids. The CDR3 DNA follows: TGTGCCAGCAGCCGGACACCCGGGAACACTGAAGCTTTCTTT. This codes for CASSRTPGNTEAFF.

V and J are TRBV15 and TRBJ2-7; D may match TRBD1 or TRBD2 (6 bases each). The CDR3 has 15 residues. Trimming left V 3 bases short and J 0 bases short, with 12 bases between. Germline values: CDR1 LNHNV, CDR2 YYDKDF (reference sequence). The CDR3 loop reads CATSSPGASSYEQYF. The CDR3 bases are TGTGCCACCAGCAGCCCGGGGGCCAGCTCCTACGAGCAGTACTTC.

The sample holds one count of this clone. The V call is TRBV11-2, the J call TRBJ2-7; D gene unclear. The germline CDR1 and CDR2 sequences are SGHAT and FQNNGV. This CDR3 is 15 amino acids long. Trimming cost V 8 bases and J 0 bases, with 17 bases left between them. CDR3 loop: CASAPSARTSYEQYF. The CDR3 DNA follows: TGTGCCAGCGCCCCTTCCGCCCGTACCTCCTACGAGCAGTACTTC.

The CDR3 loop reads CASSPMHPDTQYF. DNA for the CDR3: TGTGCCAGCAGCCCCATGCATCCCGATACGCAGTATTTT. The J gene is TRBJ2-3, the V gene TRBV7-3, with D unresolved. Germline V gene lookup returns CDR1 SGHTA and CDR2 FQGTGA. This CDR3 region has 13 residues. The germline V and J ends were trimmed by 5 bases and 6 bases, with 12 bases remaining between them.

For the CDR3, the DNA is TGCGCCAGCAGCTTGCGGCTCTCCTACGAGCAGTACTTC. It yields the protein CASSLRLSYEQYF. J is TRBJ2-7 and V is TRBV5-1; D is unresolved. This CDR3 contains 13 residues. V was trimmed by 1 base and J by 0 bases, leaving 5 bases between them. Germline CDR1 reads SGHRS; CDR2 reads YFSETQ.

This clone has just a few counts. The J gene is TRBJ2-2, the V gene TRBV3-1 (or the pseudogene TRBV3-2), with a possible D match to TRBD2 (5 bases). V was trimmed by 4 bases and J by 6 bases, leaving 12 bases between them. The CDR3 runs to 14 residues. Germline loops: CDR1 LGHDT, CDR2 YNNKEL (reference sequence). The CDR3 is CASSLLTRAGELFF. The CDR3, as DNA: TGTGCCAGCAGCCTTTTAACGAGGGCCGGGGAGCTGTTTTTT.

The chain joins TRBV2 to TRBJ2-3, with 9 nucleotides matching TRBD2. The CDR3 sequence is 14 residues long. Germline-derived CDR1 and CDR2 are SNHLY and FYNNEI. Trimming at V came to 4 bases and at J to 6 bases, leaving 5 bases not matched to a gene. CDR3 loop: CASSALAGTDTQYF. The CDR3 nucleotides read TGTGCCAGCAGTGCTCTAGCGGGAACGGATACGCAGTATTTT. The whole variable domain, filled in from reference TRBV2 and TRBJ2-3, reads EPEVTQTPSHQVTQMGQEVILRCVPISNHLYFYWYRQILGQKVEFLVSFYNNEISEKSEIFDDQFSVERPDGSNFTLKIRSTKLEDSAMYFCASSALAGTDTQYFGPGTRLTVL.

This rearrangement joins TRBV3-1 (or the pseudogene TRBV3-2) to TRBJ2-1; the D gene could be TRBD1 or TRBD2 (5 bases each). Trimming left V 4 bases short and J 5 bases short, with 18 bases between. Per germline, CDR1 LGHDT and CDR2 YNNKEL (reference sequence). The CDR3 contains 16 residues. The CDR3 protein is CASSPSKGLGHNEQFF. CDR3 coding DNA: TGTGCCAGCAGCCCATCAAAGGGCCTGGGACACAATGAGCAGTTCTTC.

The chain recombines TRBV6-1 with TRBJ1-2; D is unresolved. Trimming cost V 7 bases and J 6 bases, with 18 bases left between them. The CDR3 contains 14 residues. Germline CDR1 is MNHNS and CDR2 is SASEGT. Here the CDR3 reads CASTGFGEWDGYTF. The CDR3 region has the DNA TGTGCCAGCACTGGCTTCGGGGAATGGGATGGCTACACCTTC.

V and J are TRBV18 and TRBJ2-1; possibly TRBD2 for D (6 bases). Germline assignment: CDR1 KGHSH and CDR2 LQKENI. The CDR3 extends over 13 amino acids. V gave up 1 base and J gave up 9 bases, with 10 bases separating them. The CDR3 DNA reads as TGTGCCAGCTCACCACAACTAGCTGGTGAGCAGTTCTTC. This gives the protein CASSPQLAGEQFF.

The chain joins TRBV9 to TRBJ2-3, with TRBD2 matching 10 bases. Losses at the gene ends were 1 base for V and 4 bases for J; bases not matched to a gene: 9. CDR1 SGDLS and CDR2 YYNGEE come from the germline V gene. CDR3 length equals 17 residues. The CDR3 sequence is CASSVTGSGGLADTQYF. CDR3 coding DNA: TGTGCCAGCAGCGTAACGGGTAGCGGGGGGCTGGCAGATACGCAGTATTTT.

This chain uses TRBV11-2 with TRBJ1-2, with 10 bases matching TRBD1. The CDR3 consists of 14 residues. The germline CDR1 and CDR2 sequences are SGHAT and FQNNGV. The V segment lost 4 bases and the J segment 3 bases; nucleotides outside the gene matches: 2. CDR3 DNA: TGTGCCAGCAGCTACGGACAGGGGGACTATGGCTACACCTTC. Amino acid sequence: CASSYGQGDYGYTF.

This clone was counted only a few times. The chain uses TRBV10-2 and TRBJ2-2; D remains ambiguous. V was pared by 6 bases and J by 2 bases, with 4 bases between. The CDR3 is 12 residues long. Looked up from germline, CDR1 is WSHSY and CDR2 is SAAADI. CDR3 bases: TGCGCCAGCAGGAAAAACACCGGGGAGCTGTTTTTT. Protein sequence: CASRKNTGELFF.

J is TRBJ2-2 and V is TRBV5-1, with TRBD2 matching 13 bases. This CDR3 has 17 residues. J gave up 0 bases and V 5 bases, and 4 bases lay outside the gene matches. Per the germline V gene, CDR1 is SGHRS and CDR2 is YFSETQ. The CDR3 DNA reads as TGCGCCAGCAGACCGGGACTAGCGGGACCGAACACCGGGGAGCTGTTTTTT. It encodes CASRPGLAGPNTGELFF.